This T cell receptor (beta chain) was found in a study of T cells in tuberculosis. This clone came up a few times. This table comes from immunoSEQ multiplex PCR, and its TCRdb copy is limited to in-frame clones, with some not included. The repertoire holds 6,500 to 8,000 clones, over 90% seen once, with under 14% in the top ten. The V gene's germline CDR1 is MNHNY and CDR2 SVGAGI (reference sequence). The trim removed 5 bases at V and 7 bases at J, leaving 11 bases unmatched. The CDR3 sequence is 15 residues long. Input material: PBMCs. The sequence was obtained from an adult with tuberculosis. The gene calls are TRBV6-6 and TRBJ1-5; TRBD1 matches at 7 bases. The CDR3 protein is CASSRDSKGVQPQHF. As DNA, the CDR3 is TGTGCCAGCAGTCGGGACAGCAAGGGCGTGCAGCCCCAGCATTTT.